This T cell receptor (beta chain) appears in the sequencing data of a study of blood T cell repertoires in COVID-19. Across the study: The origin of the acute and convalescent COVID-19 samples was the United States, Italy and Spain. T cells, B-cell-depleted T cells, or PBMCs provided the cDNA or gDNA that served as material.

V was trimmed by 2 bases and J by 4 bases, leaving 12 bases between them. This CDR3 region has 15 residues. Germline CDR1 reads SGHNT; CDR2 reads YYREEE (reference sequence). Per the study methods: Researchers report that nucleated cell counts were estimated from reference gene primer amplification. Profiled with immunoSEQ multiplex PCR; TCRdb holds only in-frame clones, not every one. Clone size and the V and J calls come from that table; the DNA yielded D and trimming. The sample consists of under 150,000 clones, about 77% of them appearing once. The sample was peripheral blood. This sequence was found in an elderly man with acute or convalescent COVID-19. V is TRBV5-4 and J is TRBJ2-2, with D perhaps matching TRBD1 (7 bases). The CDR3 bases are TGTGCCAGCAGCTTACGACAGGGAGGCACCGGGGAGCTGTTTTTT. This codes for CASSLRQGGTGELFF.